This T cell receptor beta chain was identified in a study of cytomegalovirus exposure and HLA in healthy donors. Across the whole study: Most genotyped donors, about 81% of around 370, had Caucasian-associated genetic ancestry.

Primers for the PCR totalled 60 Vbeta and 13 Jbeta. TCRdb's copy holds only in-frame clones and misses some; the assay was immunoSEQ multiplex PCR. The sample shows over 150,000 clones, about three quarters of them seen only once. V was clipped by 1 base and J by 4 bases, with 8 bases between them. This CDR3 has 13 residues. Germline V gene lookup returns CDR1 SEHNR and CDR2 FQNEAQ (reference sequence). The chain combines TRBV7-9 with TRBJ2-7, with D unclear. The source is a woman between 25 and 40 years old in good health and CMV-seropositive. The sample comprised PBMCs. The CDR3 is CASSLVASYEQYF. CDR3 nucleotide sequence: TGTGCCAGCAGCTTAGTCGCCAGTTACGAGCAGTACTTC.